These 19 T cell receptor beta chains came from one sample sequenced in a study of blood T cell repertoires in COVID-19. Clones were sequenced by immunoSEQ multiplex PCR, and TCRdb holds only the in-frame ones, with some missing. The repertoire holds over 120,000 clones, with approximately 84% as singletons. The sequenced material came from peripheral blood. These receptors originate from a woman aged 60 to 75 with acute or convalescent COVID-19.

The V gene is TRBV7-9, the J gene TRBJ2-1; possible D gene TRBD2, 6 bases. The germline V gene encodes CDR1 SEHNR and CDR2 FQNEAQ (reference sequence). The V end was cut by 3 bases, the J end by 4 bases, with 19 bases between. The CDR3 consists of 17 residues. CDR3 DNA sequence: TGTGCCAGCAGCTTTTCGGCGGGAAAGGGTGGGTACAATGAGCAGTTCTTC. Amino acids: CASSFSAGKGGYNEQFF.

This clone was observed a handful of times. This rearrangement joins TRBV29-1 to TRBJ2-3; 12 nucleotides align to TRBD2. V lost 6 bases, J lost 4 bases, and 5 bases stayed unmatched. Germline values: CDR1 SQVTM, CDR2 ANQGSEA. The CDR3 runs 14 residues. CDR3 coding DNA: TGCAGCGTGGAGACTAGCGGGAGTGCAGATACGCAGTATTTT. It is translated as CSVETSGSADTQYF.

The gene calls are TRBV19 and TRBJ1-5; unclear D gene. Trimming took off 5 bases at V and 4 bases at J, with 15 bases between the two ends. This CDR3 has 15 residues. Germline V CDR1 and CDR2: LNHDA, SQIVND (reference sequence). The CDR3 region is CASSLSLDFNQPQHF. The DNA for the CDR3 is TGTGCCAGTAGTTTAAGCCTAGACTTTAATCAGCCCCAGCATTTT. The full variable domain, in which reference TRBV19 and TRBJ1-5 provide the parts outside the CDR3, is DGGITQSPKYLFRKEGQNVTLSCEQNLNHDAMYWYRQDPGQGLRLIYYSQIVNDFQKGDIAEGYSVSREKKESFPLTVTSAQKNPTAFYLCASSLSLDFNQPQHFGDGTRLSIL.

This clone turned up a few times. This rearrangement joins TRBV19 to TRBJ2-1; 8 nucleotides line up with TRBD1. With 5 bases clipped from V and 6 bases from J, the junction kept 18 bases outside the gene matches. The CDR3 consists of 18 residues. The germline V gene encodes CDR1 LNHDA and CDR2 SQIVND (reference sequence). The CDR3 nucleotides are TGTGCCAGTAGTTGGAGGGGACAGGTGATTGGAAATTCCAATGAGCAGTTCTTC. Translated: CASSWRGQVIGNSNEQFF.

This rearrangement joins TRBV7-9 to TRBJ1-2, with D unclear. Germline V gene sequence: CDR1 SEHNR, CDR2 FQNEAQ (reference sequence). The CDR3 totals 13 residues. V lost 5 bases and J lost 5, with 12 bases in between. This chain's CDR3 is CASSPGVRYGYTF. The CDR3 DNA reads as TGTGCCAGCAGCCCGGGTGTTAGGTATGGCTACACCTTC.

The rearrangement links TRBV15 to TRBJ2-3; 10 positions match TRBD2. The CDR3 consists of 15 residues. V trimming: 5 bases; J trimming: 6 bases; junction bases outside the gene matches: 8. Germline-derived CDR1 and CDR2 are LNHNV and YYDKDF (reference sequence). The DNA for the CDR3 is TGTGCCACCAGCGGTGGACTAGCGGATCGGGATACGCAGTATTTT. It codes for CATSGGLADRDTQYF.

This clone has just a few counts. The chain joins TRBV4-1 to TRBJ2-7; unclear D gene. Per the germline V gene, CDR1 is MGHRA and CDR2 is YSYEKL. Trimming removed 1 base at V and 4 bases at J, with 17 bases between. This CDR3 is built from 16 residues. The CDR3 spells CASSQAPPGGRYEQYF. The CDR3 DNA reads TGCGCCAGCAGCCAAGCCCCCCCCGGTGGGCGATACGAGCAGTACTTC.

The J gene is TRBJ2-2, the V gene TRBV19, with 8 bases identical to TRBD1. V dropped 3 bases and J dropped 14; count of bases not matched to a gene: 8. Germline-derived CDR1 and CDR2 are LNHDA and SQIVND (reference sequence). CDR3 length equals 13 residues. CDR3 residues: CASSMVRGQVLFF. DNA for the CDR3: TGTGCCAGTAGTATGGTTCGGGGACAGGTTCTGTTTTTT.

This chain connects TRBV7-8 to TRBJ1-5, with TRBD1 matching over 9 bases. The CDR3 runs 14 residues. Germline-derived CDR1 and CDR2 are SGHVS and FQNEAQ. V shed 5 bases and J 4 bases; nucleotides not matched to a gene: 3. For the CDR3, the DNA is TGTGCCAGCAGCGCCGACAGGGGGAATCAGCCCCAGCATTTT. Amino acids: CASSADRGNQPQHF.

This sequence joins TRBV7-3 and TRBJ2-1; 9 bases are shared with TRBD2. The CDR3 is 15 amino acids. Germline CDR1 reads SGHTA; CDR2 reads FQGTGA. V lost 5 bases, J lost 7 bases, and 9 bases stayed unmatched. CDR3 sequence: CASSPAGGRRNEQFF. DNA of the CDR3: TGTGCCAGCAGCCCCGCGGGAGGGCGGCGGAATGAGCAGTTCTTC.

V is TRBV18 and J is TRBJ2-7, with D maybe TRBD1 (6 bases). This CDR3 has 13 amino acids. V lost 8 bases, J lost 2 bases, and 13 bases lay in between. In germline, CDR1 is KGHSH, CDR2 LQKENI. The CDR3 loop is CASRGGSAYEQYF. The CDR3 bases are TGTGCCAGCCGAGGGGGATCTGCCTACGAGCAGTACTTC.

The chain links TRBV2 to TRBJ2-1, with TRBD2 matching over 8 bases. The J segment lost 6 bases and the V segment lost 6 bases, leaving 4 bases of the junction unmatched. The CDR3 covers 13 residues. The germline CDR1 and CDR2 sequences are SNHLY and FYNNEI. DNA of the CDR3: TGTGCCAGCAGGATAGGACTAGCCAATGAGCAGTTCTTC. It is translated as CASRIGLANEQFF.

This rearrangement joins TRBV6-4 to TRBJ1-2, with a weak D call TRBD1 (6 bases). This CDR3 is 14 amino acids long. V lost 4 bases and J lost 3, with 12 bases in between. Germline CDR1 MRHNA, CDR2 SNTAGT. The CDR3 sequence: CASSAGGADYGYTF. The CDR3 DNA follows: TGTGCCAGCAGTGCTGGGGGGGCCGACTATGGCTACACCTTC.

The chain joins TRBV29-1 to TRBJ2-3; 14 bases are shared with TRBD2. CDR3 length equals 16 residues. V shed 2 bases and J 7 bases; nucleotides not matched to a gene: 8. Germline V gives CDR1 SQVTM, CDR2 ANQGSEA. The CDR3 nucleotides read TGCAGCGTTGAATCCAGACTAGCGGGAGGGCCTCATACGCAGTATTTT. As protein: CSVESRLAGGPHTQYF.

There are a few counts of this clone. The chain is built from TRBV12-3 or TRBV12-4 and TRBJ1-1; D is possibly TRBD1 (5 bases). V was trimmed by 6 bases and J by 10 bases, leaving 18 bases between them. This CDR3 is 13 amino acids long. The CDR3 spells CASRLQDLGLAFF. The DNA of the CDR3 is TGTGCCAGCAGGTTACAGGATCTGGGGCTAGCTTTCTTT.

The chain links TRBV2 to TRBJ2-1, with TRBD2 matching 7 bases. J gave up 4 bases and V 7 bases, and 4 bases lay outside the gene matches. In germline, CDR1 is SNHLY, CDR2 FYNNEI. The length of the CDR3 is 13 residues. The CDR3 nucleotides are TGTGCCAGCACCAGCGGGATGTACAATGAGCAGTTCTTC. Protein product: CASTSGMYNEQFF.

The chain has TRBV6-5 and TRBJ2-2; TRBD2 is a possible D gene (6 bases). CDR1 and CDR2 (germline): MNHEY, SVGAGI. The V gene lost 2 bases and the J gene lost 5 bases, with 9 bases spanning the gap. The CDR3 is made up of 14 amino acids. The CDR3 reads CASSYGAGTGELFF. CDR3 DNA sequence: TGTGCCAGCAGTTACGGGGCGGGAACCGGGGAGCTGTTTTTT.

The rearrangement uses TRBV27 and TRBJ2-1, with 14 bases identical to TRBD2. Losses at the gene ends were 4 bases for V and 9 bases for J; bases not matched to a gene: 8. The CDR3 consists of 16 residues. The germline V gene has CDR1 MNHEY and CDR2 SMNVEV (reference sequence). CDR3 amino acids: CASSSRGTSGRSEQFF. The CDR3 region has the DNA TGTGCCAGCAGTTCCAGGGGGACTAGCGGGAGATCTGAGCAGTTCTTC.

The gene calls are TRBV28 and TRBJ2-7; 8 positions match TRBD2. Germline assignment: CDR1 MDHEN and CDR2 SYDVKM. The junction had 9 bases not matched to a gene; V was cut back by 5 bases and J by 3 bases. The CDR3 extends over 15 amino acids. Here the CDR3 DNA reads TGTGCCAGCAGTCCGCCGGGACTAGAGTTCTACGAGCAGTACTTC. As protein: CASSPPGLEFYEQYF.